Below are 27 T cell receptor beta chains sequenced from a single sample in a study of cytomegalovirus exposure and HLA in healthy donors. Use of 60 Vbeta and 13 Jbeta primers characterized the PCR. Using immunoSEQ multiplex PCR, the repertoire was profiled, and TCRdb retains in-frame clones only, with some absent. The sample shows roughly 200,000 clones, approximately 83% of them seen only once. Sequencing was done on a sample of PBMCs. Every receptor here comes from a boy between 2 and 15 years old in good health and CMV-seronegative.

The chain has TRBV29-1 and TRBJ1-2, with TRBD1 identical over 7 bases. The V gene's germline CDR1 is SQVTM and CDR2 ANQGSEA. Germline trimming cut 4 bases from V and 0 bases from J; bases unmatched to any gene: 11. CDR3 length: 16 amino acids. The CDR3 sequence: CSVVGGAGGTNYGYTF. In DNA, the CDR3 is TGCAGCGTTGTAGGGGGAGCAGGGGGAACTAACTATGGCTACACCTTC.

J is TRBJ2-7 and V is TRBV29-1; D uncertain. In germline, CDR1 is SQVTM, CDR2 ANQGSEA. Deletions cut 1 base from V and 4 bases from J, with 8 bases between. CDR3 size: 12 residues. The CDR3 protein is CSVEGSPYEQYF. As DNA, the CDR3 is TGCAGCGTTGAAGGCAGTCCTTACGAGCAGTACTTC.

The rearrangement uses TRBV27 and TRBJ2-5; possibly TRBD2 for D (6 bases). Germline values: CDR1 MNHEY, CDR2 SMNVEV (reference sequence). The ends were cut back, 0 bases at V and 1 base at J, with 9 bases in the middle. The CDR3 extends over 15 amino acids. CDR3 DNA: TGTGCCAGCAGTTTATCGCGGGGCCCCCAAGAGACCCAGTACTTC. Its protein product is CASSLSRGPQETQYF.

The V and J genes are TRBV2 and TRBJ2-1; 9 bases agree with TRBD2. This CDR3 has 15 residues. Germline lookup yields CDR1 SNHLY and CDR2 FYNNEI. Trimming at V came to 9 bases and at J to 4 bases, leaving 10 bases not matched to a gene. The CDR3 DNA reads TGTGCCAGTAGAGAGACTAGCGGAATGTACAATGAGCAGTTCTTC. Its translation is CASRETSGMYNEQFF.

The chain recombines TRBV10-3 with TRBJ2-1; D is unresolved. The germline gives CDR1 ENHRY, CDR2 SYGVKD. V dropped 5 bases and J dropped 12 bases, with 5 bases sitting between them. The CDR3 has 9 residues. The CDR3, as DNA: TGTGCCATCAGTCCTAGGCAGTTCTTC. Its translation is CAISPRQFF.

The gene calls are TRBV19 and TRBJ1-1; D gene unclear. The CDR3 runs 15 residues. CDR1 and CDR2 from the germline V gene are LNHDA and SQIVND (reference sequence). V dropped 4 bases and J dropped 1 base, with 13 bases sitting between them. The CDR3 DNA is TGTGCCAGTAGTACCCATGGGAGGGAGAACACTGAAGCTTTCTTT. This gives the protein CASSTHGRENTEAFF.

V and J are TRBV28 and TRBJ1-6; 8 nucleotides align to TRBD1. V shed 6 bases, J shed 9 bases, and the junction held 7 bases outside the gene matches. Germline V gene lookup returns CDR1 MDHEN and CDR2 SYDVKM. There are 14 residues in the CDR3. The DNA of the CDR3 is TGTGCCAGCAGGCCGGGACAGGAGGCTTCACCCCTCCACTTT. Amino acid sequence: CASRPGQEASPLHF.

V is TRBV9 and J is TRBJ1-1; the match to TRBD1 covers 7 bases. Matching the DNA end better, TRBJ2-2 makes the J call doubtful. Germline lookup yields CDR1 SGDLS and CDR2 YYNGEE. This CDR3 region has 15 residues. This CDR3 reads CASSSRDRGTGELFF. CDR3 DNA: TGTGCCAGCAGCTCCCGGGACAGAGGCACCGGGGAGCTGTTTTTT.

The chain uses TRBV11-2 and TRBJ2-1; 11 nucleotides match TRBD2. Germline V CDR1 and CDR2: SGHAT, FQNNGV. The CDR3 contains 16 residues. V was pared by 6 bases and J by 0 bases, with 4 bases of the junction left unmatched. In nucleotides, the CDR3 is TGTGCCAGCAGGCCTAGCGGGGGGAGCTCCTACAATGAGCAGTTCTTC. Translating gives CASRPSGGSSYNEQFF.

The chain carries TRBV5-1 and TRBJ1-1; 7 nucleotides align to TRBD1. Trimming cost V 5 bases and J 0 bases; bases outside gene matches: 10. Germline V lookup: CDR1 SGHRS, CDR2 YFSETQ. The CDR3 is 16 residues long. The DNA of the CDR3 is TGCGCCAGCAGTCCGAACCTACAGGGGCTGAACACTGAAGCTTTCTTT. It is translated as CASSPNLQGLNTEAFF.

In regard to this clone: The junction departs from the called germline gene at one end, perhaps through a read error. The chain carries TRBV2 and TRBJ1-4, with D perhaps matching TRBD1 (5 bases). CDR3 length equals 15 residues. Germline-derived CDR1 and CDR2 are SNHLY and FYNNEI. CDR3 nucleotides: TGTGCCAGCAGAGAAGGGGCAGCAACTAATGAAAAACTGTTTTTT. This codes for CASREGAATNEKLFF.

This CDR3 is CASRSPRVGGDGYTF. DNA for the CDR3: TGTGCAAGTCGCTCACCGCGCGTGGGGGGTGATGGCTACACCTTC. The rearrangement joins TRBV12-2 to TRBJ1-2. TRBV12-2 is given as a pseudogene. This CDR3 comprises 15 residues.

With respect to this clone: The sample has other DNA sequences that encode this CDR3 too. The chain carries TRBV7-8 and TRBJ2-1; 7 nucleotides match TRBD1. V gave up 4 bases and J gave up 5 bases; unmatched junction bases: 8. The CDR3 consists of 15 residues. The germline V gene encodes CDR1 SGHVS and CDR2 FQNEAQ. CDR3: CASSSERQGDNEQFF. The DNA for the CDR3 is TGTGCCAGCAGCTCGGAAAGGCAGGGGGACAATGAGCAGTTCTTC.

As concerns this clone: Mismatch with germline at one junction end may stem from a read error. The chain employs TRBV30 and TRBJ1-5, with 7 bases fitting TRBD1. The V gene's germline CDR1 is GTSNPN and CDR2 SVGIG (reference sequence). There are 14 residues in the CDR3. CDR3 protein: CLEGAVYSNQPQHF. Here the CDR3 DNA reads TGCCTCGAGGGGGCGGTCTATAGCAATCAGCCCCAGCATTTT.

The chain couples TRBV29-1 to TRBJ2-7, with 7 bases matching TRBD1. CDR1 SQVTM and CDR2 ANQGSEA come from the germline V gene. The CDR3 is 15 amino acids. V was clipped by 1 base and J by 2 bases; unmatched bases: 8. The CDR3 coding sequence is TGCAGCGTTGAAGTAAGGGACAGTTCTACCTACGAGCAGTACTTC. Translation: CSVEVRDSSTYEQYF.

This rearrangement joins TRBV5-6 to TRBJ1-6, with D hard to call. The V end lost 0 bases, the J end lost 7 bases, and 5 bases lay between the germline ends. CDR1 is SGHDT and CDR2 is YYEEEE in the germline V gene. The CDR3 covers 13 residues. The CDR3 bases are TGTGCCAGCAGCTTGGACAGAAATTCACCCCTCCACTTT. Its protein product is CASSLDRNSPLHF.

The chain has TRBV6-1 and TRBJ2-7, with 7 bases aligning to TRBD1. Germline V lookup: CDR1 MNHNS, CDR2 SASEGT. V gave up 1 base and J gave up 0 bases; unmatched junction bases: 6. The CDR3 spans 16 residues. Here the CDR3 DNA reads TGTGCCAGCAGTGAAGTATCGACAGGGTTCTCCTACGAGCAGTACTTC. Translation gives CASSEVSTGFSYEQYF.

The chain joins TRBV9 to TRBJ1-2; TRBD1 is a possible D gene (5 bases). Per the germline V gene, CDR1 is SGDLS and CDR2 is YYNGEE. The CDR3 length is 15 residues. V shed 4 bases and J shed 2 bases, with 15 bases lying between them. The CDR3 region has the DNA TGTGCCAGCAGCCCCCAGAGGACATCCAACTATGGCTACACCTTC. Residues: CASSPQRTSNYGYTF.

The V call is TRBV5-1, the J call TRBJ2-3; TRBD2 is a possible D gene (6 bases). Trimming pared 1 base from V and 6 bases from J, leaving 18 bases between. CDR1 and CDR2 from the germline V gene are SGHRS and YFSETQ. This CDR3 region has 16 residues. The CDR3 DNA is TGCGCCAGCAGCTTGCCCCGGGGGACGGGTCCGGATACGCAGTATTTT. This encodes CASSLPRGTGPDTQYF.

This chain links TRBV30 with TRBJ2-5; no firm D call. CDR1 GTSNPN and CDR2 SVGIG come from the germline V gene (reference sequence). This CDR3 is built from 14 residues. V gave up 1 base and J gave up 0 bases, with 9 bases separating them. The CDR3 DNA sequence: TGTGCCTGGAGTGGAGCCCCGTACCAAGAGACCCAGTACTTC. Translating it yields CAWSGAPYQETQYF.

This chain links TRBV19 with TRBJ2-3; possible D gene TRBD2, 5 bases. The CDR3 has 14 residues. Germline V lookup: CDR1 LNHDA, CDR2 SQIVND (reference sequence). V lost 4 bases and J lost 1, with 9 bases in between. CDR3 sequence: CASSSKRRTDTQYF. CDR3 nucleotides: TGTGCCAGTAGTAGCAAGCGGCGCACAGATACGCAGTATTTT. Drawing the rest from reference TRBV19 and TRBJ2-3, the complete variable domain is DGGITQSPKYLFRKEGQNVTLSCEQNLNHDAMYWYRQDPGQGLRLIYYSQIVNDFQKGDIAEGYSVSREKKESFPLTVTSAQKNPTAFYLCASSSKRRTDTQYFGPGTRLTVL.

The J gene is TRBJ2-1, the V gene TRBV5-4, with TRBD2 identical over 8 bases. The CDR3 is made up of 15 amino acids. V shed 4 bases, J shed 3 bases, and the junction held 6 bases outside the gene matches. The germline V gene encodes CDR1 SGHNT and CDR2 YYREEE (reference sequence). The CDR3 is CASSTREGSYNEQFF. The CDR3 bases are TGTGCCAGCAGCACCCGGGAGGGGAGCTACAATGAGCAGTTCTTC.

CDR3 in amino acids: CASSRRDFNEQFF. DNA for the CDR3: TGTGCCAGCAGCCGCCGGGACTTCAATGAGCAGTTCTTC. The chain has TRBV7-6 and TRBJ2-1; D may be TRBD2 (6 bases). Germline V gives CDR1 SGHVS, CDR2 FNYEAQ. This CDR3 has 13 amino acids. The V end lost 5 bases, the J end lost 6 bases, and 11 bases lay between the germline ends.

This chain links TRBV4-1 with TRBJ2-3, with 7 bases matching TRBD2. Germline V gene sequence: CDR1 MGHRA, CDR2 YSYEKL. This CDR3 has 15 residues. Trimming took 6 bases from V and 6 from J; bases not matched to a gene: 12. The CDR3 nucleotides are TGCGCCAGCAGTGCCGGGTCCTCGCGGGGGGATACGCAGTATTTT. Its protein is CASSAGSSRGDTQYF.

V gene TRBV30 combines with J gene TRBJ2-3; 7 bases fit TRBD2. J was trimmed by 10 bases and V by 0 bases; bases with no gene match: 7. Germline V lookup: CDR1 GTSNPN, CDR2 SVGIG (reference sequence). CDR3 size: 13 residues. The DNA of the CDR3 is TGTGCCTGGAGTGTACTTGGCGGGGGAGCGCAGTATTTT. Its protein product is CAWSVLGGGAQYF.

The chain links TRBV13 to TRBJ2-3; D uncertain. Trimming stripped 5 bases from V and 0 bases from J, with 6 bases between. The CDR3 sequence is 13 residues long. CDR1 is PRHDT, CDR2 FYEKMQ, per germline (reference sequence). The CDR3 DNA sequence: TGTGCCAGCAGCATGACTAGCACAGATACGCAGTATTTT. Its protein product is CASSMTSTDTQYF.

The J gene is TRBJ2-7, the V gene TRBV28, with 8 nucleotides matching TRBD2. CDR1 MDHEN and CDR2 SYDVKM come from the germline V gene. The CDR3 has 13 residues. The junction had 2 bases not matched to a gene; V was cut back by 5 bases and J by 2 bases. CDR3 nucleotide sequence: TGTGCCAGCAGTGCCGGGAGGGCCTACGAGCAGTACTTC. Protein sequence: CASSAGRAYEQYF. The whole variable domain, remainder taken from reference TRBV28 and TRBJ2-7, is DVKVTQSSRYLVKRTGEKVFLECVQDMDHENMFWYRQDPGLGLRLIYFSYDVKMKEKGDIPEGYSVSREKKERFSLILESASTNQTSMYLCASSAGRAYEQYFGPGTRLTVT.